These 17 T cell receptor beta chains share one sample of origin, sequenced in a study of cytomegalovirus exposure and HLA in healthy donors. Amplification used 60 Vbeta primers and 13 Jbeta primers. The method was immunoSEQ multiplex PCR; TCRdb's version includes in-frame clones alone and lacks a portion of them. Of over 100,000 clones listed, approximately 81% were seen once; the top ten hold under 2.5%. The sequenced sample consisted of PBMCs. All receptors derive from a woman under 40 in good health and CMV-seronegative.

This chain links TRBV5-1 with TRBJ1-1, with D possibly TRBD1 on 6 matching bases. Germline V gene lookup returns CDR1 SGHRS and CDR2 YFSETQ. This CDR3 has 14 residues. V gave up 5 bases and J gave up 2 bases, with 13 bases separating them. The CDR3 nucleotides read TGCGCCAGCAGTTCGGGGGGGCCTAACACTGAAGCTTTCTTT. It codes for CASSSGGPNTEAFF.

The chain uses TRBV28 and TRBJ1-1; 9 nucleotides match TRBD1. This CDR3 region has 15 residues. Germline V gives CDR1 MDHEN, CDR2 SYDVKM. The junction had 10 bases not matched to a gene; V was cut back by 7 bases and J by 4 bases. The CDR3 region is CASTKGDRVVTEAFF. The CDR3 DNA reads TGTGCCAGCACCAAGGGGGACAGGGTTGTCACTGAAGCTTTCTTT.

The chain couples TRBV5-6 to TRBJ2-1, with TRBD2 matching over 11 bases. V trimming: 4 bases; J trimming: 7 bases; junction bases outside the gene matches: 10. Germline loops: CDR1 SGHDT, CDR2 YYEEEE. There are 16 residues in the CDR3. This CDR3 is CASSLVTSGSQNEQFF. Here the CDR3 DNA reads TGTGCCAGCAGCCTAGTTACTAGCGGGAGTCAGAATGAGCAGTTCTTC.

The chain carries TRBV18 and TRBJ2-7, with TRBD2 matching over 11 bases. The V and J ends lost 5 bases and 6 bases, in that order; junction bases with no gene match: 12. Germline CDR1 and CDR2: KGHSH and LQKENI. There are 16 residues in the CDR3. The CDR3 DNA reads TGTGCCAGCTCAGGCTCTGGGGCTAGCGGGAGGAGCGAGCAGTACTTC. Residues: CASSGSGASGRSEQYF.

The J gene is TRBJ2-5, the V gene TRBV25-1; TRBD1 matches at 8 bases. Germline V gene data show CDR1 as MGHDK and CDR2 as SYGVNS. V gave up 3 bases and J gave up 3 bases; unmatched junction bases: 9. The CDR3 length is 16 residues. The CDR3 is CASSDLVRTGKETQYF. As DNA, the CDR3 is TGTGCCAGCAGTGATCTCGTTCGGACAGGGAAAGAGACCCAGTACTTC.

This clone has a handful of counts. The chain carries TRBV1 and TRBJ2-1; the D segment call TRBD2 is taken from the table without a DNA check. TRBV1 corresponds to a pseudogene. This CDR3 has 18 amino acids. The CDR3 DNA sequence: TGCACCAGCAGCCAAACAGGCCCTATAGCGGGAGGGGACAATGAGCAGTTCTTC. Its protein product is CTSSQTGPIAGGDNEQFF.

V is TRBV6-5 and J is TRBJ1-2; D gene uncertain. Germline CDR1 and CDR2: MNHEY and SVGAGI. CDR3 length: 13 amino acids. The germline V and J ends were trimmed by 10 bases and 0 bases, with 12 bases remaining between them. CDR3 protein: CATMPGANYGYTF. The CDR3 DNA reads TGTGCCACTATGCCGGGAGCTAACTATGGCTACACCTTC.

The V call is TRBV2, the J call TRBJ2-1; perhaps TRBD2 as D (5 bases). The germline V and J ends were trimmed by 5 bases and 5 bases, with 16 bases remaining between them. The CDR3 covers 15 residues. Germline CDR1 reads SNHLY; CDR2 reads FYNNEI. CDR3 bases: TGTGCCAGCAGTTTGGGTCTAGCATTGAACAATGAGCAGTTCTTC. It specifies CASSLGLALNNEQFF.

The chain is built from TRBV18 and TRBJ2-1, with 9 bases matching TRBD2. The CDR3 extends over 16 amino acids. CDR1 is KGHSH and CDR2 is LQKENI in the germline V gene. V lost 1 base and J lost 7; bases outside the gene matches: 8. The CDR3: CASSPRRTSAINEQFF. CDR3 DNA: TGTGCCAGCTCACCACGTCGGACTAGCGCAATAAATGAGCAGTTCTTC.

The chain links TRBV2 to TRBJ1-2; possible D gene TRBD1, 6 bases. This CDR3 comprises 13 residues. The V gene's germline CDR1 is SNHLY and CDR2 FYNNEI. Trimming left V 6 bases short and J 4 bases short, with 12 bases between. CDR3 DNA: TGTGCCAGCAGAGAGGACAGCGGCTATGGCTACACCTTC. Its translation: CASREDSGYGYTF.

V is TRBV7-9 and J is TRBJ1-2, with D perhaps matching TRBD1 (6 bases). This CDR3 has 14 residues. Germline CDR1 reads SEHNR; CDR2 reads FQNEAQ (reference sequence). Trimming removed 1 base from V and 9 bases from J, with 15 bases in between. The DNA for the CDR3 is TGTGCCAGCAGCTTAGGGGGGCCAAATTATCGCTACACCTTC. Its translation: CASSLGGPNYRYTF.

This clone was seen a few times. The V gene is TRBV11-2, the J gene TRBJ2-7; 7 nucleotides agree with TRBD2. Trimming removed 2 bases from V and 3 bases from J; junction bases left unmatched: 7. Germline CDR1 reads SGHAT; CDR2 reads FQNNGV. This CDR3 contains 15 residues. CDR3 in DNA: TGTGCCAGCAGCTTATGGGCCACTAGCGTCTACGAGCAGTACTTC. Translated, it gives CASSLWATSVYEQYF.

The J gene is TRBJ2-1, the V gene TRBV30; tentatively, D is TRBD2 (6 bases). Germline CDR1 reads GTSNPN; CDR2 reads SVGIG (reference sequence). CDR3 size: 15 residues. Trimming removed 2 bases from V and 10 bases from J, with 21 bases in between. The CDR3 region is CAWSQPELAKHEQFF. The CDR3 nucleotides read TGTGCCTGGAGTCAGCCGGAACTAGCTAAACACGAGCAGTTCTTC.

The chain is built from TRBV5-1 and TRBJ2-7, with 10 bases aligning to TRBD1. CDR3 length: 15 amino acids. The J segment lost 1 base and the V segment lost 2 bases, leaving 3 bases of the junction unmatched. CDR1 and CDR2 (germline): SGHRS, YFSETQ. CDR3 protein: CASSLRGQGSYEQYF. CDR3 DNA sequence: TGCGCCAGCAGCTTAAGGGGACAGGGGTCCTACGAGCAGTACTTC.

This chain joins TRBV6-4 and TRBJ1-1; D is uncertain. Germline CDR1 reads MRHNA; CDR2 reads SNTAGT. V lost 6 bases, J lost 1 base, and 9 bases lay in between. This CDR3 comprises 13 residues. CDR3: CASSANRNTEAFF. The CDR3 DNA is TGTGCCAGCAGCGCCAATAGGAACACTGAAGCTTTCTTT.

The rearrangement uses TRBV18 and TRBJ2-1; D is possibly TRBD2 (5 bases). The V and J ends lost 3 bases and 9 bases respectively, with 15 bases between them. Per the germline V gene, CDR1 is KGHSH and CDR2 is LQKENI. The CDR3 sequence is 14 residues long. Here the CDR3 reads CASSPRPEDGEQFF. In DNA, the CDR3 is TGTGCCAGCTCACCCAGACCGGAGGACGGTGAGCAGTTCTTC.

The V call is TRBV6-1, the J call TRBJ1-5; possibly TRBD1 for D (6 bases). CDR3 length: 15 amino acids. In germline, CDR1 is MNHNS, CDR2 SASEGT. The V gene lost 3 bases and the J gene lost 3 bases, with 12 bases spanning the gap. The CDR3 reads CASSDTGYDNQPQHF. The CDR3 bases are TGTGCCAGCAGTGATACAGGGTACGACAATCAGCCCCAGCATTTT.